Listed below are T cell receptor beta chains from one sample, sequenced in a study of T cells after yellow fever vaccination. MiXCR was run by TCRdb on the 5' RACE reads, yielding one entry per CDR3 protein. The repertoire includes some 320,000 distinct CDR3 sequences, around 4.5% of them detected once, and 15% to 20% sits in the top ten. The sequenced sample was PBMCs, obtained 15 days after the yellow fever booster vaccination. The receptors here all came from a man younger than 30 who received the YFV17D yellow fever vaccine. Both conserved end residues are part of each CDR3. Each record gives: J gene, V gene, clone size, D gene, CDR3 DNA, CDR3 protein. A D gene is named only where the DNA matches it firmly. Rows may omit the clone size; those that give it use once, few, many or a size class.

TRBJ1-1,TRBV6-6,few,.,TGTGCCAGCAGAAGATCCCCGAGGGCAGTGGACCTTGAAGCTTTCTTT,CASRRSPRAVDLEAFF
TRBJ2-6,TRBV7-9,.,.,TGTGCCAGCAGCTTTCAGGGTATTGGTGGGGCCAACGTCCTGACTTTC,CASSFQGIGGANVLTF
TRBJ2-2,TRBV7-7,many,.,TGTGCCAGCAGCTTAGAAGGCAGGGGTAACACCGGGGAGCTGTTTTTT,CASSLEGRGNTGELFF
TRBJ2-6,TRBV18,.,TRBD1,TGTGCCAGCTCACCACCGGGGACAGGGGGATCTGGGGCCAACGTCCTGACTTTC,CASSPPGTGGSGANVLTF
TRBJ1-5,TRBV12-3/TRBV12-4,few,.,TGTGCCAGCAGTAGAAGACAGATAAATCAGCCCCAGCATTTT,CASSRRQINQPQHF
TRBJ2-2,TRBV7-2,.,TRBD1,TGTGCCAGCAGCGAAAGACAGGGGGCATTCACCGGGGAGCTGTTTTTT,CASSERQGAFTGELFF
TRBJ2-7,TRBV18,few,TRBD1,TGTGCCAGCGTCCGCGGCCAGGGGGAAAACGAGCAGTACTTC,CASVRGQGENEQYF
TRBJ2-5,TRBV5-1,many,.,TGCGCCACCAGAGAGTGGGGGAGCCAAGAGACCCAGTACTTC,CATREWGSQETQYF
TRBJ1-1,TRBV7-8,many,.,TGTGCCAGCAGCTTAGGGGCGGGAATGAACACTGAAGCTTTCTTT,CASSLGAGMNTEAFF
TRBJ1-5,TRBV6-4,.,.,TGTGCCAGCAGCGCAGACAGTCAGCCCCAGCATTTT,CASSADSQPQHF
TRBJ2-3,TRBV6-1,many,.,TGTGCCAGCAGTGAGGTTGGAACAGGGGATACGCAGTATTTT,CASSEVGTGDTQYF
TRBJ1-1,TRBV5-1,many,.,TGCGCCAGCAGCCCCTGGACAGTTGGGACTGAAGCTTTCTTT,CASSPWTVGTEAFF
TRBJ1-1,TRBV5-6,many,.,TGTGCCAGCAGCTTGGTCCCAACGGGGGGGGAGGCTTTCTTT,CASSLVPTGGEAFF
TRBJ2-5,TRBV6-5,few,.,TGTGCCAGCAGTAACCCTCGAACAGGGCTGAGGGAGACCCAGTACTTC,CASSNPRTGLRETQYF
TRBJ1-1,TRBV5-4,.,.,TGTGCCAGCAGCTTGTGGTGGGACGCTGAAGCTTTCTTT,CASSLWWDAEAFF
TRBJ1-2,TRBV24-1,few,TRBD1,TGTGCCACCAGTGATTTGAGGGACAGGGTTCCTGGCTACACCTTC,CATSDLRDRVPGYTF